This T cell receptor (beta chain) was observed in a study of shared clonotypes between healthy human individuals. Naive CD8 cells, CD45RO-negative and positively selected for CCR7, excluded terminally differentiated effector memory CD45RA+ cells. J lost 0 bases, V lost 5 bases, and 4 bases had no gene match. This CDR3 has 15 amino acids. Looked up from germline, CDR1 is MNHEY and CDR2 is SVGAGI. Note on this clone: The sample holds other DNA sequences that translate to the same CDR3.

Using immunoSEQ multiplex PCR, the repertoire was profiled, and TCRdb retains in-frame clones only, with some absent. The sample contains roughly 2 million clones, approximately 94% of which appear only once. Sequences were obtained from naive CD8+ T cells sorted from blood. The V call is TRBV6-5, the J call TRBJ2-3, with TRBD1 matching 8 bases. The clonotype was recovered from a man aged 18 to 30 in good health. The CDR3 sequence is CASSPGQASTDTQYF. Written as DNA, the CDR3 is TGTGCCAGCAGTCCGGGACAGGCAAGCACAGATACGCAGTATTTT.